The 28 T cell receptor beta chains reported below all come from one sample, sequenced in a study of shared clonotypes between healthy human individuals. Clones were sequenced by immunoSEQ multiplex PCR, and TCRdb holds only the in-frame ones, with some missing. The table includes about 2.1 million clones, roughly 95% detected once. Naive CD8 cells lacked CD45RO, underwent positive selection for CCR7 and left out terminally differentiated effector memory CD45RA+ cells. What was sequenced was naive CD8+ T cells from PBMCs. These receptor sequences come from a man in his late teens or twenties in good health. Some clones in this sample may be carry-over from other donors' samples.

The CDR3 coding sequence is TGTGCCAGCTGGCGGCCTCTTAACGAGCAGTACTTC. Amino acid sequence: CASWRPLNEQYF. The chain carries TRBV2 and TRBJ2-7; D is unresolved. Germline V gives CDR1 SNHLY, CDR2 FYNNEI. The CDR3 is made up of 12 amino acids. Trimming removed 8 bases at V and 5 bases at J, with 13 bases between.

J is TRBJ1-1 and V is TRBV13; D remains unclear. The V end was cut by 4 bases, the J end by 8 bases, with 11 bases between. CDR1 and CDR2 from the germline V gene are PRHDT and FYEKMQ (reference sequence). This CDR3 spans 12 amino acids. CDR3 residues: CASSSPVKEAFF. DNA for the CDR3: TGTGCCAGCAGCTCCCCGGTCAAAGAAGCTTTCTTT.

The chain combines TRBV18 with TRBJ1-2; 8 nucleotides line up with TRBD1. The CDR3 consists of 18 residues. Looked up from germline, CDR1 is KGHSH and CDR2 is LQKENI. J gave up 7 bases and V 0 bases, and 16 bases lay outside the gene matches. CDR3 coding DNA: TGTGCCAGCTCACCACCGAGGCCAGGGGGCGTAGAATTCGGTGGCTACACCTTC. Protein product: CASSPPRPGGVEFGGYTF.

This sequence joins TRBV27 and TRBJ1-1, with TRBD1 matching 7 bases. CDR1 and CDR2 (germline): MNHEY, SMNVEV (reference sequence). The CDR3 covers 14 residues. V shed 6 bases and J 5 bases; nucleotides not matched to a gene: 9. CDR3 amino acids: CASSPGQLATEAFF. CDR3 coding DNA: TGTGCCAGCAGCCCGGGACAGTTGGCAACTGAAGCTTTCTTT.

The chain uses TRBV7-9 and TRBJ2-3; D possibly corresponds to TRBD2 (5 bases). V lost 8 bases to trimming and J lost 0 bases, with 21 bases between them. Germline V CDR1 and CDR2: SEHNR, FQNEAQ (reference sequence). The CDR3 is 17 residues long. This CDR3 reads CASPPEEESPSTDTQYF. The CDR3 DNA reads TGTGCCAGCCCCCCTGAGGAGGAAAGTCCTAGCACAGATACGCAGTATTTT.

This rearrangement joins TRBV27 to TRBJ1-2; no firm D call. CDR3 length equals 20 residues. In germline, CDR1 is MNHEY, CDR2 SMNVEV (reference sequence). V was trimmed by 0 bases and J by 3 bases, leaving 26 bases between them. The CDR3 spells CASSLSVLGKDELPHYGYTF. CDR3 coding DNA: TGTGCCAGCAGTTTATCGGTTCTTGGCAAGGACGAACTCCCCCACTATGGCTACACCTTC.

This clone has more than one count but fewer than ten. V gene TRBV10-2 combines with J gene TRBJ1-2, with TRBD1 matching 9 bases. The CDR3 runs 14 residues. Germline assignment: CDR1 WSHSY and CDR2 SAAADI. The J segment lost 4 bases and the V segment lost 7 bases, leaving 7 bases of the junction unmatched. The CDR3, as DNA: TGCGCCAGCATTGCGGACAGGGGAAGCTATGGCTACACCTTC. Amino acid sequence: CASIADRGSYGYTF.

Comment on this clone: Relative to the germline gene, one junction end is altered; a read error may explain this. The V and J genes are TRBV2 and TRBJ2-7; D is unclear. From germline, CDR1 is SNHLY and CDR2 FYNNEI. The CDR3 totals 13 residues. CDR3 protein: CASSEAPTGSHPF. Here the CDR3 DNA reads TGTGCCAGCAGTGAAGCGCCGACGGGTTCCCATCCCTTC.

The chain couples TRBV9 to TRBJ1-3; possible D gene TRBD1, 5 bases. The CDR3 loop spans 16 amino acids. Germline lookup yields CDR1 SGDLS and CDR2 YYNGEE. V lost 0 bases and J 0 bases, leaving 10 bases between the germline ends. The CDR3 bases are TGTGCCAGCAGCGTAGGAGGGGTAACCTCTGGAAACACCATATATTTT. It codes for CASSVGGVTSGNTIYF. Full variable domain (rest looked up from reference TRBV9 and TRBJ1-3): DSGVTQTPKHLITATGQRVTLRCSPRSGDLSVYWYQQSLDQGLQFLIQYYNGEERAKGNILERFSAQQFPDLHSELNLSSLELGDSALYFCASSVGGVTSGNTIYFGEGSWLTVV.

This chain joins TRBV7-6 and TRBJ2-7, with D perhaps assigned TRBD1 or TRBD2 (5 bases each). From germline, CDR1 is SGHVS and CDR2 FNYEAQ. The length of the CDR3 is 14 residues. The V end lost 1 base, the J end lost 2 bases, and 9 bases lay between the germline ends. The CDR3: CASSLVEGPYEQYF. The CDR3 bases are TGTGCCAGCAGCTTAGTCGAGGGACCCTACGAGCAGTACTTC.

This clone has only one observation. The chain links TRBV5-1 to TRBJ2-3, with D uncertain. Between the trimmed V and J ends, which lost 1 base and 2 bases, there was a span of 11 bases. The germline CDR1 and CDR2 sequences are SGHRS and YFSETQ. This CDR3 is built from 15 residues. CDR3 in amino acids: CASSLSALYTDTQYF. DNA for the CDR3: TGCGCCAGCAGCTTGAGTGCACTCTACACAGATACGCAGTATTTT.

The rearrangement uses TRBV9 and TRBJ2-2; D call uncertain. V lost 3 bases, J lost 10 bases, and 4 bases lay in between. The CDR3 is 10 amino acids. Germline assignment: CDR1 SGDLS and CDR2 YYNGEE. The CDR3 region is CASSGEELFF. The CDR3, as DNA: TGTGCCAGCAGCGGAGAGGAGCTGTTTTTT.

The J gene is TRBJ2-7, the V gene TRBV5-4; D is perhaps TRBD2 (6 bases). Germline loops: CDR1 SGHNT, CDR2 YYREEE (reference sequence). V was clipped by 4 bases and J by 3 bases, with 11 bases between them. This CDR3 is 13 amino acids long. CDR3 in DNA: TGTGCCAGCAGCCACGGGAGAGACTACGAGCAGTACTTC. Translating gives CASSHGRDYEQYF. Combining the CDR3 with reference TRBV5-4 and TRBJ2-7 gives the whole variable domain ETGVTQSPTHLIKTRGQQVTLRCSSQSGHNTVSWYQQALGQGPQFIFQYYREEENGRGNFPPRFSGLQFPNYSSELNVNALELDDSALYLCASSHGRDYEQYFGPGTRLTVT.

DNA of the CDR3: TGTGCCAGCAGTCCCTTCCGGGACAGCCTTAACTATGGCTACACCTTC. Translated, it gives CASSPFRDSLNYGYTF. This rearrangement joins TRBV6-6 to TRBJ1-2; TRBD1 aligns across 7 bases. The V and J ends lost 5 bases and 1 base, in that order; junction bases with no gene match: 10. This CDR3 has 16 residues. Germline V CDR1 and CDR2: MNHNY, SVGAGI (reference sequence).

The chain links TRBV9 to TRBJ1-2, with TRBD1 as a possible D gene (6 bases). The CDR3 covers 13 residues. Germline V gene lookup returns CDR1 SGDLS and CDR2 YYNGEE. Trimming cost V 2 bases and J 6 bases, with 11 bases left between them. The CDR3 loop is CASSVSGDDGYTF. The CDR3 region has the DNA TGTGCCAGCAGCGTGTCAGGGGATGATGGCTACACCTTC.

The CDR3 spells CASSYFGGAQYF. In nucleotides, the CDR3 is TGTGCCAGCAGTTACTTTGGGGGGGCACAGTACTTC. The chain carries TRBV28 and TRBJ2-7; tentatively, D is TRBD2 (7 bases). V lost 4 bases and J 10 bases, leaving 14 bases between the germline ends. The germline gives CDR1 MDHEN, CDR2 SYDVKM. The CDR3 is made up of 12 amino acids. The variable domain in full, with the rest retrieved from reference TRBV28 and TRBJ2-7, is DVKVTQSSRYLVKRTGEKVFLECVQDMDHENMFWYRQDPGLGLRLIYFSYDVKMKEKGDIPEGYSVSREKKERFSLILESASTNQTSMYLCASSYFGGAQYFGPGTRLTVT.

This chain links TRBV13 with TRBJ2-7; TRBD2 might be the D (6 bases). The V gene's germline CDR1 is PRHDT and CDR2 FYEKMQ (reference sequence). This CDR3 has 14 residues. V lost 5 bases, J lost 2 bases, and 13 bases lay in between. Here the CDR3 DNA reads TGTGCCAGCAGCCCCGGTGCGGGACCCTACGAGCAGTACTTC. This codes for CASSPGAGPYEQYF.

This clone was detected once. The rearrangement links TRBV28 to TRBJ1-1; D gene uncertain. This CDR3 has 14 residues. Germline CDR1 MDHEN, CDR2 SYDVKM. The V end was cut by 3 bases, the J end by 3 bases, with 11 bases between. This CDR3 is CASSFGQAYTEAFF. In nucleotides, the CDR3 is TGTGCCAGCAGTTTCGGGCAGGCCTACACTGAAGCTTTCTTT.

The V call is TRBV13, the J call TRBJ1-3; 10 bases match TRBD1. Germline V lookup: CDR1 PRHDT, CDR2 FYEKMQ (reference sequence). V lost 5 bases and J lost 2; bases outside the gene matches: 6. The CDR3 runs to 16 residues. CDR3 sequence (DNA): TGTGCCAGCAGCCATCGGGACAGGGGACCTGGAAACACCATATATTTT. As protein: CASSHRDRGPGNTIYF.

In its sample, this clone was seen once. The chain joins TRBV6-6 to TRBJ1-1; no firm D call. Looked up from germline, CDR1 is MNHNY and CDR2 is SVGAGI (reference sequence). CDR3 size: 14 residues. The ends were cut back, 6 bases at V and 1 base at J, with 12 bases in the middle. The CDR3 nucleotides read TGTGCCAGCAGGAGTACAAGGGCGAACACTGAAGCTTTCTTT. Translating gives CASRSTRANTEAFF.

In DNA form, the CDR3 reads TGTGCCAGCAGTCCCCGCTCCAGCGGCGATTCACCCCTCCACTTT. This translates into CASSPRSSGDSPLHF. The J gene is TRBJ1-6, the V gene TRBV28; D gene unclear. Trimming removed 5 bases at V and 8 bases at J, with 16 bases between. The CDR3 spans 15 residues. Germline V lookup: CDR1 MDHEN, CDR2 SYDVKM.

This chain uses TRBV28 with TRBJ2-3; a possible D gene is TRBD1 (7 bases). Per germline, CDR1 MDHEN and CDR2 SYDVKM. The CDR3 is 16 residues long. Deletions cut 4 bases from V and 2 bases from J, with 16 bases between. This CDR3 is CASSWRGTAYTDTQYF. Written as DNA, the CDR3 is TGTGCCAGCAGTTGGAGGGGGACAGCTTACACAGATACGCAGTATTTT. Filled out from reference TRBV28 and TRBJ2-3, the complete variable domain reads DVKVTQSSRYLVKRTGEKVFLECVQDMDHENMFWYRQDPGLGLRLIYFSYDVKMKEKGDIPEGYSVSREKKERFSLILESASTNQTSMYLCASSWRGTAYTDTQYFGPGTRLTVL.

J is TRBJ2-1 and V is TRBV7-3, with D tentatively TRBD2 (6 bases). The germline gives CDR1 SGHTA, CDR2 FQGTGA. CDR3 length equals 14 residues. The V gene lost 5 bases and the J gene lost 3 bases, with 11 bases spanning the gap. CDR3 in amino acids: CASSPGLYYNEQFF. The CDR3, as DNA: TGTGCCAGCAGCCCGGGACTGTACTACAATGAGCAGTTCTTC. The variable domain in full, completed from reference TRBV7-3 and TRBJ2-1, reads GAGVSQTPSNKVTEKGKYVELRCDPISGHTALYWYRQSLGQGPEFLIYFQGTGAADDSGLPNDRFFAVRPEGSVSTLKIQRTERGDSAVYLCASSPGLYYNEQFFGPGTRLTVL.

The chain employs TRBV2 and TRBJ2-5, with 9 bases identical to TRBD1. CDR3 length: 13 residues. V shed 10 bases and J 2 bases; nucleotides not matched to a gene: 5. Germline lookup yields CDR1 SNHLY and CDR2 FYNNEI. The CDR3, as DNA: TGTGCCATAGACAGGGGGTTTCAAGAGACCCAGTACTTC. This gives the protein CAIDRGFQETQYF. The full variable domain, in which reference TRBV2 and TRBJ2-5 provide the parts outside the CDR3, is EPEVTQTPSHQVTQMGQEVILRCVPISNHLYFYWYRQILGQKVEFLVSFYNNEISEKSEIFDDQFSVERPDGSNFTLKIRSTKLEDSAMYFCAIDRGFQETQYFGPGTRLLVL.

V and J are TRBV4-3 and TRBJ2-5; D gene uncertain. This CDR3 has 11 residues. Trimming cost V 8 bases and J 3 bases, with 7 bases left between them. Per the germline V gene, CDR1 is LGHNA and CDR2 is YSLEER. CDR3 DNA sequence: TGCGCCAGCGGTGATAAAGAGACCCAGTACTTC. Its protein product is CASGDKETQYF.

The chain carries TRBV4-3 and TRBJ2-1; possibly TRBD2 for D (5 bases). The CDR3 sequence is 15 residues long. The germline V gene has CDR1 LGHNA and CDR2 YSLEER. V dropped 2 bases and J dropped 3 bases, with 11 bases sitting between them. CDR3 DNA sequence: TGCGCCAGCAGCCAATCGGACTCAAACTACAATGAGCAGTTCTTC. Protein: CASSQSDSNYNEQFF.

The chain carries TRBV27 and TRBJ2-1; D may be TRBD1 (5 bases). CDR1 is MNHEY and CDR2 is SMNVEV in the germline V gene (reference sequence). V was cut by 0 bases and J by 6 bases, with 9 bases left in between. CDR3 length equals 14 residues. The CDR3 region is CASSLSRQSNEQFF. The CDR3 nucleotides are TGTGCCAGCAGTTTATCCCGACAGAGCAATGAGCAGTTCTTC.

This sequence joins TRBV28 and TRBJ2-7, with D tentatively TRBD1 (5 bases). Germline CDR1 MDHEN, CDR2 SYDVKM. The V and J ends lost 6 bases and 2 bases respectively, with 14 bases between them. The CDR3 consists of 14 residues. For the CDR3, the DNA is TGTGCCAGCAGACGACAGTTTAGAACCTACGAGCAGTACTTC. Translating gives CASRRQFRTYEQYF.